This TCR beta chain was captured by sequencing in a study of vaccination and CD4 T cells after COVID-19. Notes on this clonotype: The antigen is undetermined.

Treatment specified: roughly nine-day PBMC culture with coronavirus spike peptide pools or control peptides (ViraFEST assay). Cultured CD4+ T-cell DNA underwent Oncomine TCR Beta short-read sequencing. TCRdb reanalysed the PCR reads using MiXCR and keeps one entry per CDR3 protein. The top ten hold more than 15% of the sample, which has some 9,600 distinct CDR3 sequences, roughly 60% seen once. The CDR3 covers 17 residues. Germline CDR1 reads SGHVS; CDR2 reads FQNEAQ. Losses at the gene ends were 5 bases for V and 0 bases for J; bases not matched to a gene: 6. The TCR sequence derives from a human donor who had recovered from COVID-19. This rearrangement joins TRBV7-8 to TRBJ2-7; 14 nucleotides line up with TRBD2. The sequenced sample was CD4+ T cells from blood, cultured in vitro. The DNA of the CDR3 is TGTGCCAGCAGCCGGACTAGCGGGGGGCCGAGCTCCTACGAGCAGTACTTC. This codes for CASSRTSGGPSSYEQYF.